Given below is one T cell receptor (beta chain) in context. Its antigen is still unknown. These data come from a study of cytomegalovirus exposure and HLA in healthy donors. As for the study in general: Earlier sequencing of about 179 million T cells yielded approximately 120 million unique TCR beta sequences. Regarding the study as a whole: A later look showed TCR association rates differing by HLA locus, highest for DRB1 and lowest for HLA-C. Available immune exposure information was restricted to CMV serostatus only. TCR sequences were mostly rare, though some public TCRs occurred in many donors.

The CDR3 runs 14 residues. V dropped 2 bases and J dropped 3 bases, with 8 bases sitting between them. Germline CDR1 is SGHRS and CDR2 is YFSETQ. The study ran its PCR with 60 Vbeta and 13 Jbeta primers. Assay used: immunoSEQ multiplex PCR; TCRdb lists only in-frame clones, some missing. The sample lists under 90,000 clones, about 70% seen once, with nearly 10% in the top ten. The chain links TRBV5-1 to TRBJ1-4; a weak D match, TRBD1 (5 bases). Sequenced: PBMCs. The source is a woman aged 50 to 65 in good health and CMV-seropositive. The CDR3 spells CASSFSQANEKLFF. The CDR3 DNA reads TGCGCCAGCAGCTTTTCACAGGCTAATGAAAAACTGTTTTTT.